This T cell receptor (beta chain) derives from a study of T-cell reconstitution after alpha-beta-depleted transplantation in children. Study observations and caveats: T cells produced anew were the main source of T-cell counts and diversity one year after transplant. Surviving recipient T cells and thymic progenitors underlay high day-60 TCRbeta diversity in some patients.

J was trimmed by 3 bases and V by 0 bases; bases with no gene match: 5. Per germline, CDR1 SGHAT and CDR2 FQNNGV. This CDR3 is 16 amino acids long. This clonotype was recorded many times. Its antigen is not identified. Construction of the TCRbeta library involved unique molecular identifiers. Each CDR3 protein gets one entry after TCRdb re-called the PCR reads with MiXCR. This sample has more than 200,000 distinct CDR3 sequences, with 25% found just once. The sample consisted of PBMCs, taken before TCRalphabeta/CD19-depleted stem cell transplant. V gene TRBV11-2 combines with J gene TRBJ2-1, with TRBD2 identical over 7 bases. This TCR derives from a girl aged 2-10 years with Fanconi anemia, due to receive a stem cell transplant. The CDR3 here is CASSLDLGGSYNEQFF. The CDR3 DNA is TGTGCCAGCAGCTTAGATTTGGGGGGGAGCTACAATGAGCAGTTCTTC.